The text below deals with one T cell receptor beta chain. Its specificity is unknown. Sorted CD4+ subsets: naive, central memory, regulatory, stem cell-like memory (CD45RO/CCR7/CD25/CD127/CD95/CD27 panel). The sample belongs to a study of beta chain features in type 1 diabetes. Overall study findings and caveats: In all four CD4+ subsets, TCRB CDR3 length was significantly, moderately reduced in type 1 diabetes. Diminished insertions and augmented deletions at VDJ junctions characterized type 1 diabetes patients. Sequencing from cDNA could over-represent high-TCR-expressing cells.

Expressed TCRB transcripts were sequenced after all isolated RNA was converted to cDNA. TCRdb keeps only in-frame clones here, not all; method: immunoSEQ multiplex PCR. The data contain about 42,000 clones, roughly 50% of them singletons. Germline loops: CDR1 LNHDA, CDR2 SQIVND (reference sequence). This CDR3 has 13 amino acids. The germline V and J ends were trimmed by 5 bases and 5 bases, with 11 bases remaining between them. This chain uses TRBV19 with TRBJ2-3; TRBD2 is a possible D gene (5 bases). The receptor was derived from a woman aged 30 to 39 in good health. Sequencing input: stem cell memory CD4+ T cells from blood. The CDR3 sequence: CASSGLARDTQYF. In DNA form, the CDR3 reads TGTGCCAGTAGTGGGCTAGCAAGAGATACGCAGTATTTT.